This record covers a single T cell receptor (beta chain). Each participant's cohort was designated according to participant-reported clinical history. These data are taken from a study of blood T cell repertoires in COVID-19. Overall study context: The origin of the acute and convalescent COVID-19 samples was the United States, Italy and Spain.

Some clones are missing from TCRdb's copy, which holds only in-frame ones; the method was immunoSEQ multiplex PCR. The table lists about 200,000 clones, approximately 81% of them singletons. V lost 3 bases and J 0 bases, leaving 6 bases between the germline ends. This CDR3 has 13 residues. Germline lookup yields CDR1 SGHNT and CDR2 YYREEE (reference sequence). The chain recombines TRBV5-4 with TRBJ1-2, with D unresolved. Sequenced: PBMCs or T cells enriched from blood (not recorded which). The sequence came from a man between 40 and 49 years old who had recovered from COVID-19. The CDR3 here is CASSSNSNYGYTF. The CDR3 DNA follows: TGTGCCAGCAGCTCCAACTCTAACTATGGCTACACCTTC.